This T cell receptor (beta chain) was documented in a study of CD8+ T cells in alopecia areata. Findings of the study overall: Among the cells sequenced in scalp samples are also the resident alphabeta T cells of normal skin. Normal scalp had lower clonality than lesional scalp, with alopecia totalis/universalis lesions showing this most strongly. Mice showed TCR sharing more clearly than patients did, possibly owing to HLA.

TCR sequencing used cDNA made by reverse transcription of extracted RNA. Assay used: immunoSEQ multiplex PCR; TCRdb lists only in-frame clones, some missing. This sample has roughly 150,000 clones, with around half found just once. Comment on this clone: What it recognizes is unknown.

Trimming removed 5 bases at V and 6 bases at J, with 14 bases between. This CDR3 spans 13 amino acids. Germline V gene sequence: CDR1 SGDLS, CDR2 YYNGEE. The receptor was isolated from a human donor with alopecia areata. The material sequenced was CD8+ T cells sorted from blood, taken at week 0. The chain employs TRBV9 and TRBJ1-2, with D uncertain. The CDR3 protein is CASRGGGIDGYTF. CDR3 nucleotides: TGTGCCAGCAGGGGTGGAGGTATTGATGGCTACACCTTC. Drawing the rest from reference TRBV9 and TRBJ1-2, the complete variable domain is DSGVTQTPKHLITATGQRVTLRCSPRSGDLSVYWYQQSLDQGLQFLIQYYNGEERAKGNILERFSAQQFPDLHSELNLSSLELGDSALYFCASRGGGIDGYTFGSGTRLTVV.